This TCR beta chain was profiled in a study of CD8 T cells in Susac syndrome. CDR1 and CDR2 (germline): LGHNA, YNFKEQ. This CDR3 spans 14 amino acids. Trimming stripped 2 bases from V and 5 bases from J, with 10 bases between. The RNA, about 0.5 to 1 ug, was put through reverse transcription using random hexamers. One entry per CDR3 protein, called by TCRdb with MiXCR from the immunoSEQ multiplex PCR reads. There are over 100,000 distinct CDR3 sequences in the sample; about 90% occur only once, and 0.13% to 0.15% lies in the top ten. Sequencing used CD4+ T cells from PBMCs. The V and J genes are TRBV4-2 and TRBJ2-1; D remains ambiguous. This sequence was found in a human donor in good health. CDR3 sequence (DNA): TGTGCCAGCAGCCAAAACAAGCGAGACAATGAGCAGTTCTTC. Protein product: CASSQNKRDNEQFF.